The sequence of this TCR beta chain was determined in a study of shared clonotypes between healthy human individuals. The study, taken as a whole, reports: Shared across several donors were 5% to 6% of the naive CD4 clonotypes.

The donors, healthy adults who were HIV-negative, had experienced no recent acute infections or vaccinations. A split of CD4+ cells into CD45RA+ naive and CD45RA-negative memory subsets was performed. V was clipped by 1 base and J by 7 bases, with 14 bases between them. This CDR3 spans 14 amino acids. Per the germline V gene, CDR1 is SGHNT and CDR2 is YENEEA. Regarding this clone: Its antigen is not known.

Several immunoSEQ plates held equal portions of the genomic DNA taken from each subset. This table comes from immunoSEQ multiplex PCR, and its TCRdb copy is limited to in-frame clones, with some not included. This table holds fewer than 400,000 clones, about 74% found once. Sequencing input: memory CD4+ T cells sorted from blood. Regarding subset: CD45RA-negative fraction. The V call is TRBV11-3, the J call TRBJ2-7; D is undetermined. This receptor was identified in a man aged 25-40 years in good health. CDR3 sequence reads: CASSLGPESREQYF. The DNA for the CDR3 is TGTGCCAGCAGCTTAGGGCCGGAGTCTCGGGAGCAGTACTTC.